The 29 T cell receptor beta chains reported below all come from one sample, sequenced in a study of T cell repertoires in cytomegalovirus infection. TCRdb re-called the reads with MiXCR, one entry per CDR3 protein. The repertoire consists of under 850,000 distinct CDR3 sequences, with less than 40% occurring once and the leading ten covering 2.5% to 3.5%. Specimen: PBMCs. Receptor source: a human donor in good health (CMV status not recorded). Some clones in this sample may be carry-over from other donors' samples.

This clonotype appeared many times. This sequence joins TRBV7-2 and TRBJ2-3; 13 bases map to TRBD2. V gave up 3 bases and J gave up 3 bases; unmatched junction bases: 9. The germline CDR1 and CDR2 sequences are SGHTA and FQGNSA. This CDR3 comprises 18 residues. The CDR3, as DNA: TGTGCCAGCAGCTTGAGACTAGCGGGAGGTAGAGAGACAGATACGCAGTATTTT. This gives the protein CASSLRLAGGRETDTQYF.

This clonotype was observed once. An end of the junction does not agree with germline; a read error may underlie this. CDR3: CASSFIFDPPDTQSF. CDR3 DNA: TGTGCCAGCAGCTTTATCTTTGACCCCCCGGATACACAGTCTTTT. This chain joins TRBV5-4 and TRBJ2-3, with no clear D. The CDR3 consists of 15 residues. Germline CDR1 SGHNT, CDR2 YYREEE (reference sequence).

To note about this clonotype: This may be a read error: a much more frequent sequence differs by one nucleotide. The conserved final phenylalanine or tryptophan is absent from the CDR3, which likely points to a read error. V gene TRBV7-8 combines with J gene TRBJ2-1; TRBD2 aligns across 8 bases. Looked up from germline, CDR1 is SGHVS and CDR2 is FQNEAQ. The CDR3 extends over 15 amino acids. V trimming: 1 base; J trimming: 9 bases; junction bases outside the gene matches: 8. The CDR3 DNA is TGTGCCAGCAGCTTAGAATTTGTACGGGGGGGTGAGCAGTTCTTA. Translating gives CASSLEFVRGGEQFL.

This rearrangement joins TRBV20-1 to TRBJ1-5; 8 nucleotides line up with TRBD1. Germline V lookup: CDR1 DFQATT, CDR2 SNEGSKA (reference sequence). The V gene end was trimmed by 6 bases and the J gene end by 1 base; junction bases not matched to a gene: 5. CDR3 length equals 14 residues. The CDR3 region is CSAKTGASNQPQHF. DNA for the CDR3: TGCAGTGCAAAGACAGGGGCAAGCAATCAGCCCCAGCATTTT.

This clonotype was detected only a few times. V usage is TRBV11-2 and J usage is TRBJ1-6; possibly TRBD1 for D (5 bases). V dropped 5 bases and J dropped 7 bases, with 12 bases sitting between them. Germline CDR1 SGHAT, CDR2 FQNNGV. This CDR3 is built from 14 residues. The CDR3 is CASSIDSRNSPLHF. The DNA for the CDR3 is TGTGCCAGCAGCATCGACAGTAGAAATTCACCCCTCCACTTT. The full variable domain, rest sourced from reference TRBV11-2 and TRBJ1-6, is EAGVAQSPRYKIIEKRQSVAFWCNPISGHATLYWYQQILGQGPKLLIQFQNNGVVDDSQLPKDRFSAERLKGVDSTLKIQPAKLEDSAVYLCASSIDSRNSPLHFGNGTRLTVT.

V usage is TRBV19 and J usage is TRBJ2-2; TRBD2 agrees at 12 bases. CDR1 and CDR2 from the germline V gene are LNHDA and SQIVND (reference sequence). V trimming: 8 bases; J trimming: 3 bases; junction bases outside the gene matches: 1. The CDR3 has 14 amino acids. The CDR3 loop reads CASGLAGYTGELFF. CDR3 sequence (DNA): TGTGCCAGTGGACTAGCGGGGTACACCGGGGAGCTGTTTTTT. The whole variable domain, remainder taken from reference TRBV19 and TRBJ2-2, is DGGITQSPKYLFRKEGQNVTLSCEQNLNHDAMYWYRQDPGQGLRLIYYSQIVNDFQKGDIAEGYSVSREKKESFPLTVTSAQKNPTAFYLCASGLAGYTGELFFGEGSRLTVL.

This chain links TRBV2 with TRBJ2-5, with TRBD2 matching 13 bases. The CDR3 sequence is 17 residues long. In germline, CDR1 is SNHLY, CDR2 FYNNEI. V lost 6 bases and J lost 5; bases outside the gene matches: 12. The CDR3 DNA reads as TGTGCCAGCAGCTCCATACCCGGGACTAGCGGGGTGGAGACCCAGTACTTC. It specifies CASSSIPGTSGVETQYF. The entire variable domain, with the rest obtained from reference TRBV2 and TRBJ2-5, is as follows: EPEVTQTPSHQVTQMGQEVILRCVPISNHLYFYWYRQILGQKVEFLVSFYNNEISEKSEIFDDQFSVERPDGSNFTLKIRSTKLEDSAMYFCASSSIPGTSGVETQYFGPGTRLLVL.

The chain employs TRBV5-1 and TRBJ2-7; tentative D call: TRBD1 (5 bases). CDR3 length equals 17 residues. V lost 6 bases to trimming and J lost 0 bases, with 22 bases between them. Germline assignment: CDR1 SGHRS and CDR2 YFSETQ. This chain's CDR3 is CASNYKPTGISSYEQYF. The CDR3, as DNA: TGCGCCAGCAACTACAAACCTACAGGAATCTCCTCCTACGAGCAGTACTTC.

This clonotype has just a few counts. The chain has TRBV6-5 and TRBJ2-7; no clear D. Trimming took 6 bases from V and 2 from J, leaving 17 bases between them. CDR1 is MNHEY and CDR2 is SVGAGI in the germline V gene. There are 15 residues in the CDR3. The CDR3 nucleotides are TGTGCCAGCAGACTCGAGGCGGTTAGGGCCTACGAGCAGTACTTC. Translating gives CASRLEAVRAYEQYF.

This clonotype showed up just a few times. This chain links TRBV7-9 with TRBJ2-1; 7 bases map to TRBD1. CDR1 SEHNR and CDR2 FQNEAQ come from the germline V gene (reference sequence). The V segment lost 8 bases and the J segment 0 bases; nucleotides outside the gene matches: 7. The CDR3 has 15 residues. CDR3 residues: CASPPGQSSYNEQFF. Here the CDR3 DNA reads TGTGCCAGCCCCCCGGGACAGAGCTCCTACAATGAGCAGTTCTTC. Variable domain in full (rest from reference TRBV7-9 and TRBJ2-1): DTGVSQNPRHKITKRGQNVTFRCDPISEHNRLYWYRQTLGQGPEFLTYFQNEAQLEKSRLLSDRFSAERPKGSFSTLEIQRTEQGDSAMYLCASPPGQSSYNEQFFGPGTRLTVL.

This chain's CDR3 is CSAKDTQYF. The CDR3 nucleotides read TGCAGTGCCAAAGATACGCAGTATTTT. The chain employs TRBV20-1 and TRBJ2-3; D not certain. Germline V CDR1 and CDR2: DFQATT, SNEGSKA (reference sequence). The CDR3 runs to 9 residues. Trimming took off 6 bases at V and 5 bases at J, with 3 bases between the two ends.

CDR3 region: CASSMADSYEQYF. Written as DNA, the CDR3 is TGTGCCAGTAGTATGGCAGACAGCTACGAGCAGTACTTC. J is TRBJ2-7 and V is TRBV19; the D gene is possibly TRBD1 (5 bases). V gave up 3 bases and J gave up 3 bases, with 9 bases separating them. Germline values: CDR1 LNHDA, CDR2 SQIVND (reference sequence). The CDR3 has 13 residues.

The V call is TRBV7-4, the J call TRBJ2-5, with TRBD1 matching over 9 bases. Germline-derived CDR1 and CDR2 are SGHVT and SQSDAQ. Unmatched junction bases numbered 5, after V lost 3 bases and J lost 3 bases. The CDR3 has 15 amino acids. CDR3 bases: TGTGCCAGCAGCTTCCACAGGGGGCTCGAAGAGACCCAGTACTTC. This encodes CASSFHRGLEETQYF. The variable domain in full, with the rest retrieved from reference TRBV7-4 and TRBJ2-5, is GAGVSQSPRYKVAKRGRDVALRCDSISGHVTLYWYRQTLGQGSEVLTYSQSDAQRDKSGRPSGRFSAERPERSVSTLKIQRTEQGDSAVYLCASSFHRGLEETQYFGPGTRLLVL.

V and J are TRBV19 and TRBJ1-1; unclear D gene. V lost 8 bases and J lost 12, with 13 bases in between. Germline V lookup: CDR1 LNHDA, CDR2 SQIVND (reference sequence). The CDR3 has 10 residues. This CDR3 reads CASFSVVSFF. CDR3 nucleotides: TGTGCCAGTTTCTCCGTGGTTTCTTTCTTT.

This clonotype was seen at least ten times. The chain couples TRBV7-8 to TRBJ1-5; a possible D gene is TRBD1 (6 bases). The CDR3 is made up of 14 amino acids. Germline V gene lookup returns CDR1 SGHVS and CDR2 FQNEAQ. Trimming pared 5 bases from V and 5 bases from J, leaving 13 bases between. CDR3 residues: CASSPGGPDQPQHF. CDR3 in DNA: TGTGCCAGCAGCCCCGGGGGCCCTGATCAGCCCCAGCATTTT.

The chain carries TRBV20-1 and TRBJ2-3; 10 bases fit TRBD2. This CDR3 spans 16 amino acids. CDR1 is DFQATT and CDR2 is SNEGSKA in the germline V gene (reference sequence). Losses at the gene ends were 0 bases for V and 6 bases for J; bases not matched to a gene: 9. The CDR3 nucleotides are TGCAGTGCTAGAGATTTCGCTAGCGGGAGACGGGATACGCAGTATTTT. Its protein product is CSARDFASGRRDTQYF.

The chain employs TRBV19 and TRBJ1-5; D not certain. This CDR3 is 15 amino acids long. The V end was cut by 7 bases, the J end by 3 bases, with 16 bases between. The germline gives CDR1 LNHDA, CDR2 SQIVND (reference sequence). CDR3 bases: TGTGCCAGTACCCCAGACGGGCTTTCCAATCAGCCCCAGCATTTT. It specifies CASTPDGLSNQPQHF.

At least ten counts were recorded for this clonotype. The chain is built from TRBV11-2 and TRBJ2-7, with D perhaps TRBD1 or TRBD2 (5 bases each). There are 14 residues in the CDR3. Trimming removed 5 bases at V and 4 bases at J, with 15 bases between. CDR1 is SGHAT, CDR2 FQNNGV, per germline. The CDR3 loop reads CASSGLRGTYEQYF. CDR3 sequence (DNA): TGTGCCAGCAGCGGACTTAGGGGAACATACGAGCAGTACTTC.

The chain recombines TRBV29-1 with TRBJ2-2, with 9 bases lining up with TRBD1. Per the germline V gene, CDR1 is SQVTM and CDR2 is ANQGSEA. The CDR3 is made up of 17 amino acids. V lost 5 bases, J lost 6 bases, and 16 bases stayed unmatched. The CDR3 DNA reads as TGCAGCGTTTCTGAGACAGGGGGGGGACCGACCTCCGGGGAGCTGTTTTTT. Protein sequence: CSVSETGGGPTSGELFF.

A single count supports this clonotype. V and J are TRBV20-1 and TRBJ1-2; TRBD1 is a possible D gene (5 bases). CDR1 and CDR2 (germline): DFQATT, SNEGSKA (reference sequence). This CDR3 has 13 residues. Trimming took 4 bases from V and 3 from J, leaving 12 bases between them. CDR3 DNA sequence: TGCAGTGCTAATCCTGACAGCTACTATGGCTACACCTTC. This codes for CSANPDSYYGYTF.

The rearrangement uses TRBV12-3 or TRBV12-4 and TRBJ2-7; maybe TRBD1 (5 bases). The CDR3 is made up of 14 amino acids. The germline V and J ends were trimmed by 5 bases and 0 bases, with 11 bases remaining between them. CDR3 coding DNA: TGTGCCAGCAGTCGGACATCTAGCTCCTACGAGCAGTACTTC. Translating it yields CASSRTSSSYEQYF.

The CDR3 coding sequence is TGTGCCATCAGTGAGTCGGGCGGGAGGGCCGGGGATGAGCAGTTCTTC. It encodes CAISESGGRAGDEQFF. The V gene is TRBV10-3, the J gene TRBJ2-1; TRBD2 matches at 9 bases. The J segment lost 8 bases and the V segment lost 0 bases, leaving 8 bases of the junction unmatched. In germline, CDR1 is ENHRY, CDR2 SYGVKD. The CDR3 spans 16 residues.

This clonotype was detected a few times. The chain recombines TRBV28 with TRBJ2-3, with TRBD1 as a possible D gene (5 bases). The V end was cut by 2 bases, the J end by 1 base, with 16 bases between. CDR1 is MDHEN, CDR2 SYDVKM, per germline. The CDR3 is 17 amino acids. In DNA, the CDR3 is TGTGCCAGCAGTTTAGGACCGTTCGCAGGGCGCACAGATACGCAGTATTTT. It is translated as CASSLGPFAGRTDTQYF. Full variable domain (missing parts from reference TRBV28 and TRBJ2-3): DVKVTQSSRYLVKRTGEKVFLECVQDMDHENMFWYRQDPGLGLRLIYFSYDVKMKEKGDIPEGYSVSREKKERFSLILESASTNQTSMYLCASSLGPFAGRTDTQYFGPGTRLTVL.

The J gene is TRBJ1-6, the V gene TRBV20-1, with 9 bases lining up with TRBD1. The CDR3 loop spans 14 amino acids. The germline V gene has CDR1 DFQATT and CDR2 SNEGSKA (reference sequence). V trimming: 6 bases; J trimming: 7 bases; junction bases outside the gene matches: 7. CDR3 loop: CSALGQGGNSPLHF. The DNA for the CDR3 is TGCAGTGCCCTGGGACAGGGTGGGAATTCACCCCTCCACTTT.

The V call is TRBV20-1, the J call TRBJ1-1; TRBD1 is a possible D gene (5 bases). Trimming took off 2 bases at V and 3 bases at J, with 7 bases between the two ends. This CDR3 is built from 12 residues. Germline values: CDR1 DFQATT, CDR2 SNEGSKA (reference sequence). The CDR3 is CSARRGHTEAFF. CDR3 DNA: TGCAGTGCTAGACGGGGACACACTGAAGCTTTCTTT.

Only a few counts were recorded for this clonotype. The V call is TRBV20-1, the J call TRBJ1-2; TRBD1 is a possible D gene (6 bases). Germline V CDR1 and CDR2: DFQATT, SNEGSKA (reference sequence). This CDR3 contains 14 residues. V lost 3 bases and J 8 bases, leaving 19 bases between the germline ends. The CDR3 nucleotides read TGCAGTGCTAGCGGCAGCCGGGGGGCACGGGGCTACACCTTC. It is translated as CSASGSRGARGYTF.

The chain is built from TRBV6-1 and TRBJ1-5, with TRBD1 matching 7 bases. This CDR3 is built from 16 residues. After removal of 2 bases from V and 4 bases from J, the junction contained 8 bases not matched to a gene. The V gene's germline CDR1 is MNHNS and CDR2 SASEGT. CDR3 DNA: TGTGCCAGCAGTGAACGAGCCAGGACAGGTAATCAGCCCCAGCATTTT. Its protein product is CASSERARTGNQPQHF.

V gene TRBV5-1 combines with J gene TRBJ1-1; 12 positions agree with TRBD1. Germline V gene data show CDR1 as SGHRS and CDR2 as YFSETQ. The V and J ends lost 4 bases and 2 bases, in that order; junction bases with no gene match: 15. The CDR3 is 19 residues long. The CDR3 here is CASSIEFGTGGLLNTEAFF. Written as DNA, the CDR3 is TGCGCCAGCAGCATCGAATTTGGGACAGGGGGCTTACTTAACACTGAAGCTTTCTTT.

In regard to this clonotype: A clone one base away is much larger, so this may be a read error. The chain carries TRBV7-2 and TRBJ2-1; unclear D gene. The CDR3 spans 11 residues. CDR1 and CDR2 from the germline V gene are SGHTA and FQGNSA. For the CDR3, the DNA is TGTGCCAGCAGCTTCCTCAATGAGCATTTCTTC. Its translation is CASSFLNEHFF.